This is a list of T cell receptor beta chains from one sample in a study of T cells after yellow fever vaccination. One entry per CDR3 protein, called by TCRdb with MiXCR from the 5' RACE reads. The sample has fewer than 400,000 distinct CDR3 sequences, about 10% seen once. Sequencing used CD4+ T cells sorted from PBMCs, obtained 45 days after the yellow fever booster vaccination. The receptors derive from a young man who received the YFV17D yellow fever vaccine. The conserved cysteine and the conserved F or W are not part of the CDR3 here. Fields, in order: clone size, J gene, V gene, CDR3 protein. Clone size is given for some rows only: seen once, a few or many times, or a class if the clone is expanded.

size: NA
J: TRBJ1-2
V: TRBV12-3/TRBV12-4
CDR3: ASSLPRRGYT

size: many
J: TRBJ2-3
V: TRBV23-1
CDR3: ASNQQRPDTQY

size: few
J: TRBJ2-5
V: TRBV5-4
CDR3: ASSLEDQETQY

size: many
J: TRBJ2-1
V: TRBV20-1
CDR3: SASTSADEQF

size: many
J: TRBJ2-2
V: TRBV5-5
CDR3: ASSFSRGNTGELF

size: NA
J: TRBJ1-1
V: TRBV5-1
CDR3: ASSRTGGDDTEAF

size: few
J: TRBJ1-1
V: TRBV12-3/TRBV12-4
CDR3: ASRIIRNTEAF

size: NA
J: TRBJ2-3
V: TRBV15
CDR3: ATRGMGDTQY

size: NA
J: TRBJ1-6
V: TRBV7-6
CDR3: ASSPGPGGSYNSPLH

size: few
J: TRBJ1-1
V: TRBV7-8
CDR3: ASSSLQGRLNTEAF

size: few
J: TRBJ2-5
V: TRBV5-1
CDR3: ASSLDGLAGETQY

size: NA
J: TRBJ2-5
V: TRBV13
CDR3: ASSLGSFGTQY

size: NA
J: TRBJ2-3
V: TRBV12-3/TRBV12-4
CDR3: ASSSGTGYLHTQY